This TCR beta chain is from a study of type 1 regulatory T cells. This clonotype was seen a few times. Its antigen is currently unknown. The CDR3 spans 15 residues. Germline-derived CDR1 and CDR2 are MNHEY and SMNVEV (reference sequence). Trimming stripped 5 bases from V and 1 base from J, with 14 bases between. MiXCR, applied by TCRdb to the reads, yields one record per CDR3 protein. The table has about 62,000 distinct CDR3 sequences, approximately 60% seen once. This sequence joins TRBV27 and TRBJ1-2; D is unresolved. This TCR was recovered from a human donor in good health. Source material: cultured non-Tr1 T cells, either the whole culture or a sorted T cell fraction (not recorded which). In DNA form, the CDR3 reads TGTGCCAGCAGTCCGCCAAACAGCCGTAACTATGGCTACACCTTC. Amino acids: CASSPPNSRNYGYTF.